This record covers a single T cell receptor beta chain. Compared with germline, one end of the junction differs, possibly owing to a read error. TCR beta CDR3 regions were amplified from RNA. The study used the HTBI primer set for a first-round RT-PCR of the TCR CDR3. TCRdb ran MiXCR on the multiplex PCR reads and lists one entry per CDR3 protein. The sample includes around 250,000 distinct CDR3 sequences, around 24% of them seen just once. This sample stems from a study of T cells in Graves' hyperthyroidism and ophthalmopathy. This CDR3 comprises 15 residues. CDR1 and CDR2 (germline): LNHNV, YYDKDF (reference sequence).

This clonotype was obtained from a woman aged 40 to 50 with Graves' ophthalmopathy. The chain has TRBV15 and TRBJ2-7, with 9 bases that match TRBD1. The specimen was blood. CDR3 residues: CAASRERQGGYEQYF. DNA for the CDR3: TGTGCCGCCAGCAGAGAGCGACAGGGGGGCTACGAGCAGTACTTC.